Below, 16 T cell receptor beta chains from the same sample are listed, as sequenced in a study of blood T cells in healthy people across ages. Next came a second PCR, run for roughly 6 to 11 cycles, which used a sample-barcoded 5' primer along with a J-beta primer mix. A single record per CDR3 protein comes from TCRdb applying MiXCR to the 5' RACE reads. The profile shows about 730,000 distinct CDR3 sequences, about 40% of them singletons. The sequenced sample consisted of blood. The source of these receptors is a woman aged 60-70 years in good health.

This clonotype was detected ten times or more. The chain carries TRBV7-9 and TRBJ2-1, with D hard to call. Germline V gene sequence: CDR1 SEHNR, CDR2 FQNEAQ (reference sequence). This CDR3 region has 12 residues. V lost 1 base and J lost 5, with 3 bases in between. Written as DNA, the CDR3 is TGTGCCAGCAGCTTAGTGCACAATGAGCAGTTCTTC. Its protein is CASSLVHNEQFF.

The CDR3: CASSAWTDLQETQFF. In DNA, the CDR3 is TGTGCCAGCAGCGCCTGGACAGACCTACAAGAGACCCAGTTCTTC. This rearrangement joins TRBV7-9 to TRBJ2-1; possibly TRBD1 for D (6 bases). The CDR3 runs to 15 residues. Per germline, CDR1 SEHNR and CDR2 FQNEAQ (reference sequence). V lost 5 bases and J lost 13, with 24 bases in between.

This clonotype was recorded a few times. The chain recombines TRBV7-2 with TRBJ2-7, with 7 positions matching TRBD2. CDR1 SGHTA and CDR2 FQGNSA come from the germline V gene. Trimming at V came to 4 bases and at J to 7 bases, leaving 7 bases not matched to a gene. CDR3 length equals 13 residues. The CDR3 sequence is CASSSERGMEQYF. Written as DNA, the CDR3 is TGTGCCAGCAGCTCCGAGCGGGGAATGGAGCAGTACTTC.

In its sample, this clonotype was seen many times. The V gene is TRBV6-2 or TRBV6-3, the J gene TRBJ2-7, with D uncertain. This CDR3 comprises 12 residues. Trimming took off 6 bases at V and 5 bases at J, with 11 bases between the two ends. Germline-derived CDR1 and CDR2 are MNHEY and SVGEGT. CDR3 loop: CASSYEGDEQYF. The DNA of the CDR3 is TGTGCCAGCAGCTATGAAGGAGACGAGCAGTACTTC.

This chain links TRBV20-1 with TRBJ2-4; TRBD2 agrees at 10 bases. V lost 3 bases, J lost 3 bases, and 29 bases stayed unmatched. This CDR3 has 23 amino acids. CDR1 is DFQATT, CDR2 SNEGSKA, per germline (reference sequence). CDR3 sequence reads: CSASAGSGRLAGEGVVVKNIQYF. CDR3 nucleotide sequence: TGCAGTGCTAGTGCAGGGTCCGGGAGGCTAGCGGGAGAAGGGGTTGTGGTCAAAAACATTCAGTACTTC.

The rearrangement uses TRBV28 and TRBJ2-1, with 10 bases identical to TRBD2. This CDR3 has 15 residues. V was clipped by 7 bases and J by 7 bases; unmatched bases: 10. CDR1 and CDR2 from the germline V gene are MDHEN and SYDVKM. CDR3 nucleotide sequence: TGTGCCAGCAAGAGTAGCGGGAGGCCACCTAATGAGCAGTTCTTC. Its protein is CASKSSGRPPNEQFF. Full variable domain (remainder filled in from reference TRBV28 and TRBJ2-1): DVKVTQSSRYLVKRTGEKVFLECVQDMDHENMFWYRQDPGLGLRLIYFSYDVKMKEKGDIPEGYSVSREKKERFSLILESASTNQTSMYLCASKSSGRPPNEQFFGPGTRLTVL.

This clonotype was seen a few times. The chain uses TRBV30 and TRBJ1-6; TRBD1 aligns across 10 bases. Germline V gene data show CDR1 as GTSNPN and CDR2 as SVGIG (reference sequence). V was clipped by 0 bases and J by 8 bases; unmatched bases: 1. The CDR3 extends over 14 amino acids. The CDR3 bases are TGTGCCTGGAGTGTTGGGACAGGGGATTCACCCCTCCACTTT. Translating it yields CAWSVGTGDSPLHF.

This sequence joins TRBV28 and TRBJ2-4, with TRBD1 matching over 7 bases. Germline lookup yields CDR1 MDHEN and CDR2 SYDVKM. The CDR3 runs to 16 residues. V lost 5 bases and J lost 2; bases outside the gene matches: 9. CDR3 DNA sequence: TGTGCCAGCAGTCCCCCGACAGGGTGGACCAAAAACATTCAGTACTTC. This codes for CASSPPTGWTKNIQYF.

This rearrangement joins TRBV7-2 to TRBJ2-1, with D maybe TRBD1 (6 bases). Germline-derived CDR1 and CDR2 are SGHTA and FQGNSA. V lost 5 bases, J lost 13 bases, and 24 bases lay in between. The CDR3 consists of 15 residues. The CDR3 nucleotides read TGTGCCAGCAGCCCAGGACAGCAGACATGGGAGACCCAGTTCTTC. Amino acid sequence: CASSPGQQTWETQFF.

In this sample, this clonotype turned up a few times. The rearrangement joins TRBV2 to TRBJ2-7; D uncertain. Trimming removed 3 bases from V and 0 bases from J, with 9 bases in between. Germline-derived CDR1 and CDR2 are SNHLY and FYNNEI. The CDR3 has 14 residues. CDR3 DNA: TGTGCCAGCAGTGAGGGCCATAGCTCCTACGAGCAGTACTTC. The encoded protein is CASSEGHSSYEQYF. The whole variable domain, remainder taken from reference TRBV2 and TRBJ2-7, is EPEVTQTPSHQVTQMGQEVILRCVPISNHLYFYWYRQILGQKVEFLVSFYNNEISEKSEIFDDQFSVERPDGSNFTLKIRSTKLEDSAMYFCASSEGHSSYEQYFGPGTRLTVT.

The CDR3 region is CASRSGYNEQYF. DNA of the CDR3: TGTGCCAGCAGAAGCGGGTACAATGAGCAGTACTTC. This chain joins TRBV7-2 and TRBJ2-5; weak D call: TRBD2 (6 bases). The V end was cut by 6 bases, the J end by 11 bases, with 16 bases between. Germline-derived CDR1 and CDR2 are SGHTA and FQGNSA. The CDR3 is made up of 12 amino acids.

The genes are TRBV5-1 and TRBJ2-3; TRBD2 matches at 9 bases. The CDR3 contains 15 residues. With V trimmed by 2 bases and J by 1 base, 2 bases remained unmatched. CDR1 is SGHRS, CDR2 YFSETQ, per germline. CDR3 residues: CASSFQRGGTDTQYF. CDR3 sequence (DNA): TGCGCCAGCAGCTTCCAGCGGGGGGGCACAGATACGCAGTATTTT.

The chain carries TRBV2 and TRBJ2-7; D tentatively reads TRBD1 or TRBD2 (5 bases each). This CDR3 contains 13 residues. The V and J ends lost 8 bases and 1 base respectively, with 12 bases between them. Germline V gene data show CDR1 as SNHLY and CDR2 as FYNNEI. The CDR3: CASHYRTSYEQYF. The CDR3 DNA sequence: TGTGCCAGCCATTACAGGACTTCCTACGAGCAGTACTTC.

This rearrangement joins TRBV5-1 to TRBJ2-3; 8 bases fit TRBD2. V dropped 6 bases and J dropped 2; count of bases not matched to a gene: 11. The germline gives CDR1 SGHRS, CDR2 YFSETQ. The CDR3 totals 16 residues. The CDR3 sequence is CASTWSLAGLTDTQYF. CDR3 in DNA: TGCGCCAGCACTTGGAGTCTAGCGGGCCTCACAGATACGCAGTATTTT.

In its sample, this clonotype was seen a few times. The chain couples TRBV29-1 to TRBJ2-2, with 7 bases aligning to TRBD1. V lost 6 bases and J lost 0; bases outside the gene matches: 1. Germline-derived CDR1 and CDR2 are SQVTM and ANQGSEA. This CDR3 region has 13 residues. The CDR3 sequence: CSVGTANTGELFF. The CDR3 DNA sequence: TGCAGCGTCGGGACAGCGAACACCGGGGAGCTGTTTTTT.

The chain employs TRBV5-1 and TRBJ2-7; TRBD1 matches at 9 bases. In germline, CDR1 is SGHRS, CDR2 YFSETQ. This CDR3 region has 13 residues. J gave up 6 bases and V 5 bases, and 6 bases lay outside the gene matches. The CDR3 nucleotides read TGCGCCAGCAGTGGAGACAGGGGGATCGAGCAGTACTTC. This gives the protein CASSGDRGIEQYF.